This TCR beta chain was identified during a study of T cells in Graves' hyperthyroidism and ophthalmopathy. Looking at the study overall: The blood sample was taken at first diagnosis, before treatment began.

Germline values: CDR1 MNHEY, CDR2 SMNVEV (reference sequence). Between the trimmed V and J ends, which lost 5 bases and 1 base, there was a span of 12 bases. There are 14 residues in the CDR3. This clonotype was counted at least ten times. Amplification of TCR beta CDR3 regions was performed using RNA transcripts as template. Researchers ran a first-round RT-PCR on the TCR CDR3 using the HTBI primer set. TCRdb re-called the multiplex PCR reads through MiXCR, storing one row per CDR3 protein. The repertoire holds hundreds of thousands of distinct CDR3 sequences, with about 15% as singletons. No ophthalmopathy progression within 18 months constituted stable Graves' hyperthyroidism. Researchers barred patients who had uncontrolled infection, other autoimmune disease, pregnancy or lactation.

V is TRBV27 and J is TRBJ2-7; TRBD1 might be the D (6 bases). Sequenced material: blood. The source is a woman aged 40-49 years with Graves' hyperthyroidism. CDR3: CASSPRDTSYEQYF. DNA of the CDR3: TGTGCCAGCAGTCCCCGGGACACATCCTACGAGCAGTACTTC.